These 5 T cell receptor beta chains share one sample of origin, sequenced in a study of shared clonotypes between healthy human individuals. Profiling relied on immunoSEQ multiplex PCR, and the TCRdb table lists in-frame clones only, not all of them. The table has about 2.4 million clones, roughly 93% seen once; the top ten hold approximately 0.37%. The sequencing input was naive CD4+ T cells from PBMCs. Subset described: CD45RA+ positively selected. These receptors were obtained from a man younger than 35 in good health. Some clones in this sample may be carry-over from other donors' samples.

This clone was seen only once. V is TRBV27 and J is TRBJ2-7; the match to TRBD1 covers 7 bases. Germline lookup yields CDR1 MNHEY and CDR2 SMNVEV (reference sequence). The J segment lost 6 bases and the V segment lost 5 bases, leaving 7 bases of the junction unmatched. The CDR3 contains 13 residues. The CDR3 coding sequence is TGTGCCAGCAGTCCTACTTGGACAGGCGAGCAGTACTTC. This codes for CASSPTWTGEQYF.

V and J are TRBV4-1 and TRBJ1-5, with D perhaps TRBD1 (5 bases). There are 15 residues in the CDR3. The germline V gene has CDR1 MGHRA and CDR2 YSYEKL. With 0 bases removed from V and 3 bases from J, the gap between germline ends came to 9 bases. CDR3 bases: TGCGCCAGCAGCCAAGATCCAGGGCTCAATCAGCCCCAGCATTTT. This codes for CASSQDPGLNQPQHF.

A note on this clone: This CDR3 is also generated by other DNA sequences in the sample. The chain links TRBV7-3 to TRBJ2-2; D not certain. Deletions cut 1 base from V and 8 bases from J, with 5 bases between. Germline-derived CDR1 and CDR2 are SGHTA and FQGTGA. This CDR3 has 12 amino acids. CDR3 nucleotide sequence: TGTGCCAGCAGCTTAAGTGGGGGGGAGCTGTTTTTT. It encodes CASSLSGGELFF.

This clone was detected once. This rearrangement joins TRBV6-5 to TRBJ2-7; 10 positions agree with TRBD1. CDR1 is MNHEY, CDR2 SVGAGI, per germline. Trimming cost V 4 bases and J 0 bases; bases outside gene matches: 6. The CDR3 is 16 amino acids. CDR3 residues: CASSSRQGAISYEQYF. In nucleotides, the CDR3 is TGTGCCAGCAGTTCAAGACAGGGGGCTATCTCCTACGAGCAGTACTTC.

The chain is built from TRBV7-9 and TRBJ1-2; maybe TRBD1 (5 bases). The CDR3 is 15 amino acids. Germline values: CDR1 SEHNR, CDR2 FQNEAQ (reference sequence). V lost 5 bases to trimming and J lost 4 bases, with 17 bases between them. This CDR3 is CASSTRQIRGYGYTF. The CDR3 bases are TGTGCCAGCAGCACCCGACAGATTCGGGGCTATGGCTACACCTTC.